This T cell receptor (beta chain) was recovered during a study of T cell changes during pregnancy in multiple sclerosis. Germline V CDR1 and CDR2: ENHRY, SYGVKD. V was clipped by 2 bases and J by 7 bases; unmatched bases: 8. The CDR3 is made up of 15 amino acids. Profiling relied on immunoSEQ multiplex PCR, and the TCRdb table lists in-frame clones only, not all of them. Found here are 100,000 or so clones, about 90% of them singletons; the top ten hold about 3.1%. This TCR came from a female donor with multiple sclerosis, enrolled in a pregnancy study. This chain links TRBV10-3 with TRBJ2-1; 7 nucleotides match TRBD2. The sequencing used peripheral blood, collected in the second trimester of pregnancy. Here the CDR3 DNA reads TGTGCCATCAGTGAGGGACTAGGGACGGGTAATGAGCAGTTCTTC. This translates into CAISEGLGTGNEQFF.